These 8 T cell receptor beta chains were all obtained from the same sample, sequenced in a study of somatic mutations in cytotoxic T cells in rheumatoid arthritis. The table came from immunoSEQ multiplex PCR; TCRdb's copy has only in-frame clones and leaves some out. The table shows thousands of clones, with roughly 70% occurring only once. The sequencing sample was made of CD8+ T cells sorted from blood. These receptors originate from a middle-aged man in good health.

The rearrangement links TRBV19 to TRBJ1-2; 8 bases are a match to TRBD1. The trim removed 1 base at V and 6 bases at J, leaving 4 bases unmatched. CDR1 is LNHDA, CDR2 SQIVND, per germline (reference sequence). The CDR3 loop spans 14 amino acids. CDR3 bases: TGTGCCAGTAGTATAGGCAGGGGGCTGGATGGCTACACCTTC. Amino acid sequence: CASSIGRGLDGYTF.

The chain carries TRBV5-1 and TRBJ1-4; no definite D call. The CDR3 contains 15 residues. V shed 0 bases and J shed 0 bases, with 6 bases lying between them. The germline V gene encodes CDR1 SGHRS and CDR2 YFSETQ. The CDR3 region has the DNA TGCGCCAGCAGCTTGGCCGGAGCAACTAATGAAAAACTGTTTTTT. It specifies CASSLAGATNEKLFF.

CDR3: CASSEHGRLFGEQYF. The DNA for the CDR3 is TGTGCCAGCAGTGAGCATGGTCGCCTGTTCGGCGAGCAGTACTTC. The chain combines TRBV9 with TRBJ2-7; D not certain. The V end was cut by 5 bases, the J end by 6 bases, with 21 bases between. The CDR3 contains 15 residues. Germline CDR1 is SGDLS and CDR2 is YYNGEE.

DNA of the CDR3: TGTGCCAGCAGCCATCCAGGGTCAGACAATGAGCAGTTCTTC. It yields the protein CASSHPGSDNEQFF. The chain has TRBV4-2 and TRBJ2-1; tentatively, D is TRBD1 (5 bases). This CDR3 contains 14 residues. Trimming took 3 bases from V and 5 from J, leaving 11 bases between them. Germline V lookup: CDR1 LGHNA, CDR2 YNFKEQ.

This clone was seen a handful of times. This chain links TRBV6-1 with TRBJ2-5; TRBD2 matches at 8 bases. V lost 2 bases and J lost 5; bases outside the gene matches: 7. This CDR3 spans 15 amino acids. Germline values: CDR1 MNHNS, CDR2 SASEGT. CDR3 in DNA: TGTGCCAGCAGTGAATCGAACGGGGGGGCCGAGACCCAGTACTTC. It specifies CASSESNGGAETQYF.

This clone came up a few times. This chain connects TRBV27 to TRBJ2-7, with 9 bases identical to TRBD1. The CDR3 runs to 13 residues. The germline gives CDR1 MNHEY, CDR2 SMNVEV (reference sequence). J lost 5 bases, V lost 6 bases, and 5 bases had no gene match. The CDR3 DNA is TGTGCCAGCAGCCCTACAGGGGGCCACGAGCAGTACGTC. Translating gives CASSPTGGHEQYV.

In this sample, this clone turned up once. CDR3 nucleotide sequence: TGTGCCAGCAGCACAACAGGGAGTGGCTACACCTTC. It encodes CASSTTGSGYTF. This chain uses TRBV28 with TRBJ1-2; weak D call: TRBD1 (6 bases). Germline CDR1 MDHEN, CDR2 SYDVKM. This CDR3 contains 12 residues. With 6 bases removed from V and 7 bases from J, the gap between germline ends came to 12 bases.

The chain links TRBV27 to TRBJ1-5, with a possible D match to TRBD1 (5 bases). Germline values: CDR1 MNHEY, CDR2 SMNVEV (reference sequence). V dropped 3 bases and J dropped 1 base, with 10 bases sitting between them. This CDR3 contains 15 residues. The CDR3 DNA follows: TGTGCCAGCAGTTTCACTAAGGGGAGCAATCAGCCCCAGCATTTT. Its translation is CASSFTKGSNQPQHF.